The 25 T cell receptor beta chains below were found in one sample sequenced in a study of shared clonotypes between healthy human individuals. The table came from immunoSEQ multiplex PCR; TCRdb's copy has only in-frame clones and leaves some out. Among about 700,000 clones, approximately 74% were seen once, and the ten largest hold over 1.5%. The specimen sequenced was memory CD4+ T cells sorted from blood. Indicated subset: CD45RA-negative fraction. The receptors stem from a woman in her 30s in good health.

The V call is TRBV15, the J call TRBJ2-7; D remains ambiguous. V dropped 5 bases and J dropped 3 bases, with 2 bases sitting between them. In germline, CDR1 is LNHNV, CDR2 YYDKDF (reference sequence). The CDR3 runs 10 residues. This chain's CDR3 is CATSVYEQYF. CDR3 in DNA: TGTGCCACCAGCGTCTACGAGCAGTACTTC.

This clone turned up a few times. This rearrangement joins TRBV7-8 to TRBJ2-2, with TRBD2 matching over 7 bases. Trimming removed 5 bases from V and 2 bases from J; junction bases left unmatched: 14. Germline lookup yields CDR1 SGHVS and CDR2 FQNEAQ. The CDR3 length is 18 residues. The CDR3 bases are TGTGCCAGCAGCCCCCGACTACCGAGCGGGATAAACACCGGGGAGCTGTTTTTT. Protein sequence: CASSPRLPSGINTGELFF.

The chain combines TRBV14 with TRBJ2-7; possibly TRBD2 for D (6 bases). The CDR3 sequence is 18 residues long. Per the germline V gene, CDR1 is SGHDN and CDR2 is FVKESK. V shed 0 bases and J shed 4 bases, with 22 bases lying between them. The CDR3 region is CASSQEGFTSGRQYEQYF. For the CDR3, the DNA is TGTGCCAGCAGCCAAGAGGGGTTTACAAGCGGGCGGCAATACGAGCAGTACTTC.

The V and J genes are TRBV19 and TRBJ2-1; 7 bases fit TRBD2. This CDR3 region has 15 residues. The germline gives CDR1 LNHDA, CDR2 SQIVND (reference sequence). Losses at the gene ends were 0 bases for V and 9 bases for J; bases not matched to a gene: 8. The CDR3 coding sequence is TGTGCCAGTAGTATAGATCATCCCCGCGGGAGTGAGCAGTTCTTC. Protein product: CASSIDHPRGSEQFF.

The J gene is TRBJ2-7, the V gene TRBV14; 9 bases are a match to TRBD2. Germline CDR1 reads SGHDN; CDR2 reads FVKESK. The CDR3 consists of 15 residues. V dropped 4 bases and J dropped 4; count of bases not matched to a gene: 8. DNA for the CDR3: TGTGCCAGCAGCCCCCTAGCGGGAAAGCGATACGAGCAGTACTTC. Translation gives CASSPLAGKRYEQYF.

The chain carries TRBV27 and TRBJ2-7, with D possibly TRBD2 on 5 matching bases. The germline CDR1 and CDR2 sequences are MNHEY and SMNVEV (reference sequence). The V end was cut by 6 bases, the J end by 2 bases, with 17 bases between. CDR3 size: 15 residues. The CDR3 bases are TGTGCCAGCAGCCATCGGGATTCGCGGGCCTACGAGCAGTACTTC. Its protein product is CASSHRDSRAYEQYF.

The V gene is TRBV15, the J gene TRBJ2-5, with a possible D match to TRBD1 (6 bases). Per germline, CDR1 LNHNV and CDR2 YYDKDF (reference sequence). This CDR3 spans 13 amino acids. V was shortened by 7 bases and J by 5 bases, with 14 bases between the two germline ends. The CDR3 region is CATTDRYSETQYF. CDR3 sequence (DNA): TGTGCCACCACAGACAGGTACTCGGAGACCCAGTACTTC.

The rearrangement uses TRBV7-8 and TRBJ1-2; D unresolved. Trimming removed 5 bases from V and 0 bases from J, with 7 bases in between. Per germline, CDR1 SGHVS and CDR2 FQNEAQ. The CDR3 contains 13 residues. CDR3 amino acids: CASSNQANYGYTF. The CDR3 DNA follows: TGTGCCAGCAGCAACCAGGCTAACTATGGCTACACCTTC.

The rearrangement joins TRBV28 to TRBJ2-7; D remains unclear. The CDR3 runs 14 residues. V gave up 5 bases and J gave up 0 bases, with 11 bases separating them. Germline V gene data show CDR1 as MDHEN and CDR2 as SYDVKM. The CDR3 here is CASSPTQSSYEQYF. In DNA, the CDR3 is TGTGCCAGCAGTCCCACACAGAGCTCCTACGAGCAGTACTTC.

V and J are TRBV5-1 and TRBJ2-3, with D maybe TRBD1 (6 bases). V was cut by 4 bases and J by 8 bases, with 14 bases left in between. The CDR3 totals 13 residues. CDR1 is SGHRS and CDR2 is YFSETQ in the germline V gene. The CDR3 here is CASSLDIRGTQYF. Written as DNA, the CDR3 is TGCGCCAGCAGCCTCGATATCAGGGGTACGCAGTATTTT.

This chain uses TRBV11-1 with TRBJ1-1; TRBD1 might be the D (5 bases). The ends were cut back, 5 bases at V and 4 bases at J, with 14 bases in the middle. The V gene's germline CDR1 is SGHAT and CDR2 FQDESV (reference sequence). The CDR3 spans 14 residues. The CDR3 bases are TGTGCCAGCAGCCCACTCCAGGGTGGCACTGAAGCTTTCTTT. It is translated as CASSPLQGGTEAFF.

The chain employs TRBV5-1 and TRBJ2-1, with 9 bases matching TRBD1. The V and J ends lost 3 bases and 9 bases, in that order; junction bases with no gene match: 13. The CDR3 is 16 residues long. Germline CDR1 is SGHRS and CDR2 is YFSETQ. CDR3 region: CASSYINTGGAGEQFF. CDR3 coding DNA: TGCGCCAGCAGCTACATAAACACAGGGGGCGCAGGTGAGCAGTTCTTC.

This clone showed up many times. This chain uses TRBV7-8 with TRBJ1-1; D remains unclear. Per the germline V gene, CDR1 is SGHVS and CDR2 is FQNEAQ. The CDR3 is 12 residues long. Trimming removed 5 bases at V and 3 bases at J, with 7 bases between. The DNA for the CDR3 is TGTGCCAGCAGCCGGAGGGACACTGAAGCTTTCTTT. Its protein is CASSRRDTEAFF.

The V and J genes are TRBV6-6 and TRBJ2-3; a weak D match, TRBD2 (6 bases). The CDR3 is 15 amino acids. Trimming removed 1 base at V and 4 bases at J, with 12 bases between. The germline V gene encodes CDR1 MNHNY and CDR2 SVGAGI (reference sequence). CDR3 coding DNA: TGTGCCAGCAGTTACTATACGGGAGAAGCAGATACGCAGTATTTT. Amino acids: CASSYYTGEADTQYF.

The rearrangement uses TRBV11-3 and TRBJ1-4; TRBD1 might be the D (6 bases). Germline V gene lookup returns CDR1 SGHNT and CDR2 YENEEA. V was cut by 5 bases and J by 4 bases, with 23 bases left in between. This CDR3 spans 18 amino acids. The CDR3 DNA follows: TGTGCCAGCAGCCACGGAGACACCCTGAAGGGGGGTAATGAAAAACTGTTTTTT. Its translation: CASSHGDTLKGGNEKLFF.

The chain combines TRBV12-5 with TRBJ2-1; 12 positions agree with TRBD2. This CDR3 has 16 residues. Germline V lookup: CDR1 LGHNT, CDR2 FRNRAP. The V and J ends lost 4 bases and 7 bases, in that order; junction bases with no gene match: 8. The CDR3 sequence: CASGWWRLAGGNEQFF. The CDR3 DNA reads TGTGCTAGTGGTTGGTGGAGGCTAGCGGGAGGGAATGAGCAGTTCTTC.

This chain connects TRBV19 to TRBJ2-5, with 7 bases identical to TRBD2. Per germline, CDR1 LNHDA and CDR2 SQIVND (reference sequence). J was trimmed by 2 bases and V by 5 bases; bases with no gene match: 8. The CDR3 runs 15 residues. CDR3 in amino acids: CASSGWGGNQETQYF. The CDR3 nucleotides are TGTGCCAGTAGTGGCTGGGGGGGAAATCAAGAGACCCAGTACTTC.

The chain carries TRBV7-3 and TRBJ2-3; no firm D call. From germline, CDR1 is SGHTA and CDR2 FQGTGA. Trimming shortened V by 2 bases and J by 0 bases, and 9 bases separated the two germline ends. There are 15 residues in the CDR3. The CDR3 sequence: CASSLLPSSTDTQYF. CDR3 sequence (DNA): TGTGCCAGCAGCTTACTTCCTTCTAGCACAGATACGCAGTATTTT.

The chain recombines TRBV19 with TRBJ2-1; possible D gene TRBD1, 6 bases. V lost 1 base and J lost 9, with 16 bases in between. CDR1 is LNHDA, CDR2 SQIVND, per germline (reference sequence). This CDR3 has 15 amino acids. The CDR3 region has the DNA TGTGCCAGTAGTATAGGCAACAGGGCTATCGGTGAGCAGTTCTTC. This encodes CASSIGNRAIGEQFF.

J is TRBJ1-1 and V is TRBV18, with D possibly being TRBD1 (6 bases). The CDR3 is made up of 16 amino acids. V gave up 3 bases and J gave up 0 bases, with 14 bases separating them. Germline CDR1 KGHSH, CDR2 LQKENI. The CDR3 sequence is CASSPSPTGMNTEAFF. DNA of the CDR3: TGTGCCAGCTCACCTTCCCCGACAGGCATGAACACTGAAGCTTTCTTT.

Only a few counts were recorded for this clone. This chain uses TRBV5-1 with TRBJ2-1; 7 bases match TRBD1. Trimming at V came to 0 bases and at J to 7 bases, leaving 7 bases not matched to a gene. This CDR3 is built from 15 residues. Per the germline V gene, CDR1 is SGHRS and CDR2 is YFSETQ. The DNA of the CDR3 is TGCGCCAGCAGCTTGGTTGGACAGGTCAGGAATGAGCAGTTCTTC. As protein: CASSLVGQVRNEQFF.

This clone appeared once. The chain couples TRBV23-1 to TRBJ2-3, with 8 bases that match TRBD1. TRBV23-1 is identified as an open reading frame with a role that is uncertain. The CDR3 spans 20 residues. Trimming cost V 3 bases and J 0 bases; bases outside gene matches: 17. The CDR3 sequence: CASSQHGQGARTFSTDTQYF. As DNA, the CDR3 is TGCGCCAGCAGTCAGCATGGACAGGGAGCCCGAACCTTTAGCACAGATACGCAGTATTTT.

The J gene is TRBJ1-4, the V gene TRBV5-1; the match to TRBD1 covers 11 bases. Germline CDR1 SGHRS, CDR2 YFSETQ. The CDR3 is 16 amino acids. J gave up 6 bases and V 6 bases, and 10 bases lay outside the gene matches. In nucleotides, the CDR3 is TGCGCCAGCAAATCCCCTTTGGGACAGGGGGATGAAAAACTGTTTTTT. It is translated as CASKSPLGQGDEKLFF.

The chain uses TRBV15 and TRBJ2-1; D uncertain. This CDR3 is 15 amino acids long. Germline loops: CDR1 LNHNV, CDR2 YYDKDF (reference sequence). V was trimmed by 4 bases and J by 2 bases, leaving 12 bases between them. CDR3 region: CATSNGLAAYNEQFF. The CDR3 DNA sequence: TGTGCCACCAGCAATGGGTTGGCGGCCTACAATGAGCAGTTCTTC. The full variable domain, rest sourced from reference TRBV15 and TRBJ2-1, is DAMVIQNPRYQVTQFGKPVTLSCSQTLNHNVMYWYQQKSSQAPKLLFHYYDKDFNNEADTPDNFQSRRPNTSFCFLDIRSPGLGDTAMYLCATSNGLAAYNEQFFGPGTRLTVL.

This clone showed up just a few times. The chain joins TRBV27 to TRBJ2-5; 11 bases are shared with TRBD2. From germline, CDR1 is MNHEY and CDR2 SMNVEV (reference sequence). The CDR3 spans 16 residues. J lost 7 bases, V lost 6 bases, and 13 bases had no gene match. The CDR3 region has the DNA TGTGCCAGCAGACCTTTAATAGCGGGAGGGCCGGGGACCCAGTACTTC. Protein: CASRPLIAGGPGTQYF.